A selection of T cell receptor beta chains follows, all from one sample in a study of T cells after yellow fever vaccination. Via MiXCR, TCRdb re-called the 5' RACE reads, giving one row per CDR3 protein. The profile covers 300,000 or so distinct CDR3 sequences, with under 9% appearing a single time and 3% to 3.5% taken by the ten largest. Specimen: CD4+ T cells sorted from PBMCs, collected 5 days after the yellow fever booster vaccination. All receptors derive from a man younger than 30 who received the YFV17D yellow fever vaccine. The CDR3 runs from the conserved cysteine through the conserved F or W. The D gene is left open where the match is weak. The size of a clone is reported for some rows only, either as once, few or many, or as a class for expanded clones.

CDR3,DNA,D,J,V,size
CAWTLDSSYNSPLHF,TGTGCCTGGACTCTGGACAGCAGTTATAATTCACCCCTCCACTTT,NA,TRBJ1-6,TRBV30,few
CASRAGQNSNQPQHF,TGTGCCAGCAGGGCCGGACAGAATAGCAATCAGCCCCAGCATTTT,NA,TRBJ1-5,TRBV6-6,few
CASSLRGVRGAQETQYF,TGTGCCAGCAGTTTACGGGGTGTTCGGGGGGCCCAAGAGACCCAGTACTTC,NA,TRBJ2-5,TRBV12-3/TRBV12-4,few
CASSFQEYAEAFF,TGTGCCAGCAGTTTTCAGGAGTATGCTGAAGCTTTCTTT,NA,TRBJ1-1,TRBV7-2,NA
CASSTRRGADTQYF,TGCGCCAGCAGCACCCGGAGGGGGGCGGATACGCAGTATTTT,NA,TRBJ2-3,TRBV5-1,few
CSHRGLSYEQYF,TGCAGCCATCGGGGACTGTCCTACGAGCAGTACTTC,NA,TRBJ2-7,TRBV29-1,few
CASSFRVAGNTIYF,TGTGCCAGCAGCTTTCGAGTGGCGGGAAACACCATATATTTT,NA,TRBJ1-3,TRBV5-6,few
CASGLETGITGELFF,TGCGCCAGCGGCTTGGAGACAGGGATAACCGGGGAGCTGTTTTTT,TRBD1,TRBJ2-2,TRBV5-1,NA
CATSRDLTATEAFF,TGTGCCACCAGCAGAGATCTCACAGCCACTGAAGCTTTCTTT,NA,TRBJ1-1,TRBV15,few
CASSYVGGGPYEQYF,TGTGCCAGCAGTTACGTCGGCGGGGGGCCCTACGAGCAGTACTTC,TRBD2,TRBJ2-7,TRBV6-5,NA
CATKRDDQETQYF,TGTGCCACTAAGCGGGACGACCAAGAGACCCAGTACTTC,TRBD2,TRBJ2-5,TRBV10-3,NA
CASSAVGADQPQHF,TGTGCCAGCAGTGCGGTTGGGGCCGATCAGCCCCAGCATTTT,NA,TRBJ1-5,TRBV2,NA
CASSPGTGSSPLHF,TGTGCCAGCTCACCCGGGACAGGTAGTTCACCCCTCCACTTT,TRBD1,TRBJ1-6,TRBV18,NA
CASSPSRVAGNEQFF,TGTGCCAGCAGTCCCTCCCGAGTAGCTGGCAATGAGCAGTTCTTC,NA,TRBJ2-1,TRBV27,NA
CASSPDWGEEQYF,TGCGCCAGCAGCCCGGACTGGGGGGAGGAGCAGTATTTT,NA,TRBJ2-3,TRBV4-3,few